This entry is about one T cell receptor beta chain. The data originate from a study of technical replicates of blood from a few donors. The V end lost 1 base, the J end lost 1 base, and 8 bases lay between the germline ends. This CDR3 comprises 15 residues. The V gene's germline CDR1 is MGHDK and CDR2 SYGVNS. Sequencing was performed with immunoSEQ multiplex PCR; in TCRdb, only in-frame clones are kept and a portion is missing. The table includes around 100,000 clones, just under 95% detected once. The source is a human donor in good health. V and J are TRBV25-1 and TRBJ1-5; D is unresolved. The sequencing sample was made of T cells isolated from PBMCs. The DNA of the CDR3 is TGTGCCAGCAGTGAATCATCGGTGAGCAATCAGCCCCAGCATTTT. It encodes CASSESSVSNQPQHF. The full variable domain, its missing parts supplied by reference TRBV25-1 and TRBJ1-5, is EADIYQTPRYLVIGTGKKITLECSQTMGHDKMYWYQQDPGMELHLIHYSYGVNSTEKGDLSSESTVSRIRTEHFPLTLESARPSHTSQYLCASSESSVSNQPQHFGDGTRLSIL.